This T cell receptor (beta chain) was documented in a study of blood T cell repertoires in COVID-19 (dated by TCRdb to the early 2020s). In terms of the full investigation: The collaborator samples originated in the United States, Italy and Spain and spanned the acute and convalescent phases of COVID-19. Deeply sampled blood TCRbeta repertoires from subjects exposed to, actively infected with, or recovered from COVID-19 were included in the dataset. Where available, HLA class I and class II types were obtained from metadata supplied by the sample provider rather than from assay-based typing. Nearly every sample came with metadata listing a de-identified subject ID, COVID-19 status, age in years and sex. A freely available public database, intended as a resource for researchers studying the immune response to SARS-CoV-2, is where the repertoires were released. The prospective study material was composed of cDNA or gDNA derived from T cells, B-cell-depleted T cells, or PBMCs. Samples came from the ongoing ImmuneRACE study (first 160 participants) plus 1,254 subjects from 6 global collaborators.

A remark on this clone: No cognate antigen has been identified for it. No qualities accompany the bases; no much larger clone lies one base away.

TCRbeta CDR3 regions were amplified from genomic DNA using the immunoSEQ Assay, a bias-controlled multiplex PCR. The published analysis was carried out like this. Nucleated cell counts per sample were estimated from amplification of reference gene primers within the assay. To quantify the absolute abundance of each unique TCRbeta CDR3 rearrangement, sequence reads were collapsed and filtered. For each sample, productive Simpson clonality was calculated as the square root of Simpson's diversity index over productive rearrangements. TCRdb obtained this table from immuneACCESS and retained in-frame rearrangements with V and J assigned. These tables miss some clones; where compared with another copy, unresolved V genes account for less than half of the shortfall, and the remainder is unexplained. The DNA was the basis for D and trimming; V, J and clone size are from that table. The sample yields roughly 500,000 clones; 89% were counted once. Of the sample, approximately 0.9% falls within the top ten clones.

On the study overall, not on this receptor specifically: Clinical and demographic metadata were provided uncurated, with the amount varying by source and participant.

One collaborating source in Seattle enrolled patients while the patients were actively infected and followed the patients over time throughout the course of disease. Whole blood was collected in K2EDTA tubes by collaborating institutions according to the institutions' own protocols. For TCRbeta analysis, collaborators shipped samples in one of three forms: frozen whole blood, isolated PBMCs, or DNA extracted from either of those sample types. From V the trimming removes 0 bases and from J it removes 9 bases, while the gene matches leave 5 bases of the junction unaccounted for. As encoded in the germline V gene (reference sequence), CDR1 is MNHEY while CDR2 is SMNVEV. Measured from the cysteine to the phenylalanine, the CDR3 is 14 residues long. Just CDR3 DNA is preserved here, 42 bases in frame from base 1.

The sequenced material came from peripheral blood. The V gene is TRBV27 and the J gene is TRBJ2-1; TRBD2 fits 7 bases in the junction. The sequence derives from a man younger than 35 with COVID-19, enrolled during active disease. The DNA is TGTGCCAGCAGTTTATCTGCAGGGAGGGCTGAGCAGTTCTTC. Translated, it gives CASSLSAGRAEQFF.